Sequencing of this T cell receptor beta chain was carried out in a study of metastatic and nonmetastatic thyroid tumors. Study background: The comparison covered peripheral blood and tumor or nodule tissue in malignant and benign thyroid patients. Study results and caveats: Within blood and tumor, benign nodules reportedly had significantly lower TCR beta diversity than malignant thyroid tumors did.

In regard to this clone: The antigen is undetermined.

TCRdb re-clonotyped the PCR reads through MiXCR. The repertoire holds roughly 53,000 clones, with approximately 22% as singletons. CDR1 is SGHAT and CDR2 is FQNNGV in the germline V gene. Trimming shortened V by 3 bases and J by 0 bases, and 15 bases separated the two germline ends. The CDR3 runs to 17 residues. Patients were all untreated before their thyroid surgery. This rearrangement joins TRBV11-2 to TRBJ2-1, with D possibly matching TRBD2 (5 bases). The sequenced sample was blood. The receptor was derived from a female donor with papillary thyroid cancer or a benign thyroid nodule (not recorded which). Some clones in this sample may be carry-over from other donors' samples. In nucleotides, the CDR3 is TGTGCCAGCAGCTTTGGTCTGCGGGTCTACTCCTACAATGAGCAGTTCTTC. Protein product: CASSFGLRVYSYNEQFF.